A single sample is the source of the 26 T cell receptor beta chains below, sequenced in a study of T cells in Graves' hyperthyroidism and ophthalmopathy (dated by TCRdb to the late 2010s). Library preparation was by multiplex PCR. Sequencing relied on an Illumina HiSeq 2000. The TCR beta CDR3 regions were amplified from RNA transcripts. The first round of RT-PCR for the TCR CDR3 was performed with the HTBI primer set and the Qiagen OneStep RT-PCR kit. TCRdb cleaned the public reads at Q25 with fastp, built clones with MiXCR and kept in-frame beta chains. Every entry covers one CDR3 protein and lists the most common genes and DNA from its rows. The sample table holds approximately 610,000 distinct CDR3 sequences, of which around 17% were seen once. The top ten constitute roughly 18% of the sample. The sequenced sample was blood. The receptors stem from a young woman with Graves' hyperthyroidism.

The table lists this clonotype with a few counts. The rearrangement uses TRBV12-3 or TRBV12-4 and TRBJ2-2; D gene unclear. The CDR3 contains 16 residues. V shed 3 bases and J shed 6 bases, with 17 bases lying between them. The CDR3 sequence: CASSFRLPWVPGELFF. The CDR3 nucleotides are TGTGCCAGCAGTTTTAGGCTCCCCTGGGTCCCCGGGGAGCTGTTTTTT.

This clonotype has ten or more counts. The J gene is TRBJ2-3, the V gene TRBV10-3, with 7 bases lining up with TRBD2. This CDR3 is built from 17 residues. Germline V gene sequence: CDR1 ENHRY, CDR2 SYGVKD. Germline trimming cut 0 bases from V and 3 bases from J; bases unmatched to any gene: 9. The CDR3 nucleotides read TGTGCCATCAGTGAGTCGACAGCGGGAAGGAGGACAGATACGCAGTATTTT. Translation gives CAISESTAGRRTDTQYF.

V is TRBV18 and J is TRBJ2-5; TRBD2 might be the D (5 bases). V was clipped by 0 bases and J by 2 bases, with 10 bases between them. This CDR3 is built from 15 residues. Germline V CDR1 and CDR2: KGHSH, LQKENI. The CDR3 is CASSPPRGKQETQYF. CDR3 nucleotides: TGTGCCAGCTCACCACCGCGAGGGAAGCAAGAGACCCAGTACTTC.

The chain has TRBV11-3 and TRBJ2-3; TRBD1 or TRBD2 may be the D gene (5 bases each). In germline, CDR1 is SGHNT, CDR2 YENEEA. This CDR3 has 15 amino acids. V gave up 6 bases and J gave up 2 bases, with 15 bases separating them. CDR3 amino acids: CASRNPGAATDTQYF. In nucleotides, the CDR3 is TGTGCCAGCAGGAATCCCGGGGCAGCCACAGATACGCAGTATTTT.

This clonotype appeared a few times. The rearrangement joins TRBV18 to TRBJ2-4; 8 bases agree with TRBD1. Germline V gene sequence: CDR1 KGHSH, CDR2 LQKENI. This CDR3 has 15 residues. V lost 4 bases and J lost 5; bases outside the gene matches: 7. CDR3 in DNA: TGTGCCAGCTCACGGAGGACAGGGAGCGAAAACATTCAGTACTTC. Its translation: CASSRRTGSENIQYF.

The chain employs TRBV24-1 and TRBJ2-3, with D possibly TRBD2 on 6 matching bases. The germline V gene has CDR1 KGHDR and CDR2 SFDVKD. Deletions cut 3 bases from V and 4 bases from J, with 13 bases between. This CDR3 contains 15 residues. CDR3 amino acids: CATSDNGTPADTQYF. DNA for the CDR3: TGTGCCACCAGTGATAACGGGACTCCAGCAGATACGCAGTATTTT.

This sequence joins TRBV9 and TRBJ1-2; 9 bases line up with TRBD1. The CDR3 loop spans 13 amino acids. Germline-derived CDR1 and CDR2 are SGDLS and YYNGEE. After removal of 1 base from V and 8 bases from J, the junction contained 3 bases not matched to a gene. The CDR3 bases are TGTGCCAGCAGCGTAAGACAGGGGGACGGCTACACCTTC. Protein: CASSVRQGDGYTF.

The chain joins TRBV18 to TRBJ2-4; 10 bases align to TRBD1. After removal of 5 bases from V and 5 bases from J, the junction contained 12 bases not matched to a gene. This CDR3 is built from 17 residues. The germline gives CDR1 KGHSH, CDR2 LQKENI. CDR3 DNA: TGTGCCAGCTCAACCGGACAGGGGGAAGGGTTTGAAAACATTCAGTACTTC. Translation: CASSTGQGEGFENIQYF.

The chain has TRBV29-1 and TRBJ2-7; the match to TRBD2 covers 10 bases. The ends lost 4 bases at V and 4 bases at J; junction bases unmatched: 10. Per germline, CDR1 SQVTM and CDR2 ANQGSEA. CDR3 length: 15 residues. CDR3 in DNA: TGCAGCGTTGGGACTAGCGGTCTAGTTTCTTACGAGCAGTACTTC. Its translation is CSVGTSGLVSYEQYF.

J is TRBJ2-7 and V is TRBV4-3; D is ambiguous. Germline V gene data show CDR1 as LGHNA and CDR2 as YSLEER. This CDR3 has 13 amino acids. Trimming cost V 0 bases and J 4 bases, with 7 bases left between them. As DNA, the CDR3 is TGCGCCAGCAGCCAAGACCCCCGATACGAGCAGTACTTC. It yields the protein CASSQDPRYEQYF.

V usage is TRBV19 and J usage is TRBJ1-2; 9 positions agree with TRBD1. Germline trimming cut 6 bases from V and 2 bases from J; bases unmatched to any gene: 7. The CDR3 extends over 15 amino acids. Germline V gene lookup returns CDR1 LNHDA and CDR2 SQIVND (reference sequence). In DNA, the CDR3 is TGTGCCAGTAGGCCCTCCGGACAGGGGAACTATGGCTACACCTTC. Translating it yields CASRPSGQGNYGYTF.

This clonotype was observed many times. The J gene is TRBJ2-1, the V gene TRBV20-1, with D tentatively TRBD2 (6 bases). This CDR3 has 15 amino acids. Trimming pared 6 bases from V and 0 bases from J, leaving 15 bases between. Germline-derived CDR1 and CDR2 are DFQATT and SNEGSKA (reference sequence). The CDR3 loop reads CSANSGLFSYNEQFF. The CDR3 DNA reads as TGCAGTGCAAACTCGGGACTTTTCTCCTACAATGAGCAGTTCTTC.

This clonotype appeared many times. The rearrangement uses TRBV7-9 and TRBJ2-7, with 9 bases lining up with TRBD1. Losses at the gene ends were 6 bases for V and 4 bases for J; bases not matched to a gene: 7. The CDR3 is 14 amino acids. The germline gives CDR1 SEHNR, CDR2 FQNEAQ (reference sequence). CDR3: CASSLGTGTYEQYF. CDR3 DNA: TGTGCCAGCAGTCTCGGGACAGGGACTTACGAGCAGTACTTC. Full variable domain (rest looked up from reference TRBV7-9 and TRBJ2-7): DTGVSQNPRHKITKRGQNVTFRCDPISEHNRLYWYRQTLGQGPEFLTYFQNEAQLEKSRLLSDRFSAERPKGSFSTLEIQRTEQGDSAMYLCASSLGTGTYEQYFGPGTRLTVT.

This clonotype has only a few counts. The genes are TRBV20-1 and TRBJ1-1; TRBD1 is a possible D gene (6 bases). CDR3 length: 15 amino acids. Germline V gene lookup returns CDR1 DFQATT and CDR2 SNEGSKA (reference sequence). Trimming shortened V by 5 bases and J by 4 bases, and 20 bases separated the two germline ends. In DNA form, the CDR3 reads TGCAGTGCTGGATCGGGCAGGGGAGGCGGCACTGAAGCTTTCTTT. Translating gives CSAGSGRGGGTEAFF.

There are a few counts of this clonotype. One end of the junction varies from germline; a read error may be responsible. Here the CDR3 DNA reads TGTGCCAGCAGTGAAGGGCACAGTCAAAATGATAAACTGTTTTTT. Protein: CASSEGHSQNDKLFF. This chain connects TRBV6-1 to TRBJ1-4; D is unclear. Germline V lookup: CDR1 MNHNS, CDR2 SASEGT. The CDR3 is 15 residues long.

The CDR3 region is CSAIAGAPSDTQYF. CDR3 in DNA: TGCAGTGCTATAGCGGGGGCGCCCTCCGATACGCAGTATTTT. J is TRBJ2-3 and V is TRBV20-1; 9 nucleotides agree with TRBD2. CDR3 size: 14 residues. Germline V lookup: CDR1 DFQATT, CDR2 SNEGSKA (reference sequence). The V gene end was trimmed by 4 bases and the J gene end by 6 bases; junction bases not matched to a gene: 8.

This clonotype was detected once. This chain links TRBV5-5 with TRBJ2-1; TRBD2 aligns across 13 bases. Germline V gene lookup returns CDR1 SGHKS and CDR2 YYEKEE (reference sequence). Germline trimming cut 5 bases from V and 7 bases from J; bases unmatched to any gene: 12. This CDR3 is 17 amino acids long. As DNA, the CDR3 is TGTGCCAGCAGTCAACGACTAGCGGGAGGCTTGGGTAATGAGCAGTTCTTC. Protein: CASSQRLAGGLGNEQFF.

This clonotype has just a few counts. The chain joins TRBV20-1 to TRBJ2-3; TRBD2 matches 9 bases. This CDR3 comprises 16 residues. J gave up 2 bases and V 5 bases, and 11 bases lay outside the gene matches. CDR1 is DFQATT and CDR2 is SNEGSKA in the germline V gene (reference sequence). CDR3 sequence: CSAPSFQRGATDTQYF. CDR3 DNA sequence: TGCAGTGCTCCCAGTTTTCAGCGGGGGGCCACAGATACGCAGTATTTT.

The chain uses TRBV7-9 and TRBJ2-1, with D possibly being TRBD2 (6 bases). This CDR3 has 15 residues. CDR1 and CDR2 from the germline V gene are SEHNR and FQNEAQ (reference sequence). Deletions cut 2 bases from V and 4 bases from J, with 12 bases between. CDR3 sequence: CASSLSGTYYNEQFF. In DNA, the CDR3 is TGTGCCAGCAGCTTATCCGGGACTTATTACAATGAGCAGTTCTTC. Based on the CDR3 plus reference TRBV7-9 and TRBJ2-1, the full variable domain is DTGVSQNPRHKITKRGQNVTFRCDPISEHNRLYWYRQTLGQGPEFLTYFQNEAQLEKSRLLSDRFSAERPKGSFSTLEIQRTEQGDSAMYLCASSLSGTYYNEQFFGPGTRLTVL.

V is TRBV5-4 and J is TRBJ2-2; TRBD2 aligns across 10 bases. Germline loops: CDR1 SGHNT, CDR2 YYREEE (reference sequence). V lost 3 bases to trimming and J lost 4 bases; unmatched junction nucleotides: 6. The CDR3 spans 16 residues. The CDR3 here is CASSSPSGGRTGELFF. The CDR3 DNA is TGTGCCAGCAGCTCCCCTAGCGGGGGACGCACCGGGGAGCTGTTTTTT. Complete variable domain (other parts from reference TRBV5-4 and TRBJ2-2): ETGVTQSPTHLIKTRGQQVTLRCSSQSGHNTVSWYQQALGQGPQFIFQYYREEENGRGNFPPRFSGLQFPNYSSELNVNALELDDSALYLCASSSPSGGRTGELFFGEGSRLTVL.

In this sample, this clonotype turned up many times. The chain joins TRBV7-9 to TRBJ2-1; D gene uncertain. V lost 0 bases, J lost 9 bases, and 6 bases lay in between. The CDR3 is made up of 12 amino acids. From germline, CDR1 is SEHNR and CDR2 FQNEAQ (reference sequence). CDR3 bases: TGTGCCAGCAGCTTAGCAGAAATTGAGCAGTTCTTC. Amino acids: CASSLAEIEQFF.

This chain uses TRBV6-6 with TRBJ2-1; perhaps TRBD2 as D (6 bases). V was shortened by 1 base and J by 9 bases, with 7 bases between the two germline ends. The CDR3 contains 12 residues. Germline V lookup: CDR1 MNHNY, CDR2 SVGAGI (reference sequence). The CDR3 protein is CASSYLGLEQFF. The CDR3 bases are TGTGCCAGCAGTTACTTGGGACTTGAGCAGTTCTTC.

This rearrangement joins TRBV4-2 to TRBJ2-1; 7 bases align to TRBD2. CDR3 length equals 16 residues. J was trimmed by 2 bases and V by 0 bases; bases with no gene match: 4. Per germline, CDR1 LGHNA and CDR2 YNFKEQ. The CDR3 reads CASSQDSGGAYNEQFF. As DNA, the CDR3 is TGTGCCAGCAGCCAAGATTCTGGGGGGGCCTACAATGAGCAGTTCTTC.

This clonotype occurred many times. J is TRBJ2-6 and V is TRBV24-1; a possible D gene is TRBD2 (5 bases). The germline V gene has CDR1 KGHDR and CDR2 SFDVKD. The CDR3 is made up of 16 amino acids. V lost 2 bases and J 0 bases, leaving 7 bases between the germline ends. CDR3 nucleotide sequence: TGTGCCACCAGTGATTGGGGAGACTCTGGGGCCAACGTCCTGACTTTC. Amino acids: CATSDWGDSGANVLTF.

The V and J genes are TRBV29-1 and TRBJ1-2; 7 nucleotides agree with TRBD1. Germline CDR1 and CDR2: SQVTM and ANQGSEA. Germline trimming cut 6 bases from V and 2 bases from J; bases unmatched to any gene: 9. This CDR3 is 14 amino acids long. CDR3 coding DNA: TGCAGCGTGGTGCCGGGACAGTACAACTATGGCTACACCTTC. This translates into CSVVPGQYNYGYTF.

This clonotype was observed many times. The chain employs TRBV6-1 and TRBJ1-1; D gene unclear. V lost 1 base and J 2 bases, leaving 17 bases between the germline ends. CDR3 length equals 17 residues. Germline V CDR1 and CDR2: MNHNS, SASEGT. CDR3 loop: CASSEEPALTFNTEAFF. CDR3 nucleotide sequence: TGTGCCAGCAGTGAAGAGCCTGCCTTAACGTTTAACACTGAAGCTTTCTTT.